The subject of this entry is one T cell receptor (beta chain). Its specific antigen is unknown. No much larger clonotype is one base removed from it; base qualities were not supplied. For CDR1 and CDR2, the germline V gene lists SQVTM and ANQGSEA. V loses 7 bases at its end and J loses 3 bases; junction bases beyond the gene matches: 12. Including the terminal cysteine and phenylalanine, the CDR3 comprises 15 residues. The retained sequence is limited to the CDR3, 45 bases, with the frame set at the first base. The data originate from a study of cytomegalovirus exposure and HLA in healthy donors (TCRdb year 2017). Context from the whole study: An earlier analysis of some 620 of the donors reported approximately 260 Gb of sequence data and some 110 million unique TCR beta sequences obtained from approximately 180 million T cells. Among roughly 400 genotyped donors of the cohort, an average of about 240,000 unique TCR beta nucleotide sequences were sequenced per donor, roughly a sixth of them non-productive. The number of typed donors differed by locus: about 620-630 for A, B, C, DRB1 and DQB1; some 540 for DQA1; around 580 for DPA1; and some 430 for DPB1. A later genetic analysis used genome-wide SNP genotypes for about 60% of the 666 donors, treating that subset as a discovery cohort. The T cell repertoires of under 700 subjects were profiled by immunosequencing and related to cytomegalovirus serostatus. All discovery cohort repertoires had been generated on a single sequencing platform. An earlier analysis of approximately 580 of the donors used high-throughput TCR beta sequencing to judge whether each TCR beta V gene segment behaved as functional or pseudogenic. A later analysis re-examined previously published TCR beta repertoires from 500 to 700 donors and added high-resolution HLA genotyping to investigate patterns of TCR occurrence. Donor age, sex, ethnicity and CMV serostatus were compiled together with the repertoire data. Along with the approximately 700-subject first cohort, a separate validation cohort of over 90 different subjects was used. In the later analysis, no new phenotypic data were used to find candidate immune exposures; instead, reliance was placed on TCR beta sequences and their occurrence across donors. HLA typing included class I and class II loci at four-digit resolution. Of the roughly 400 genotyped donors, 81% were placed in the genetic ancestry cluster associated with self-reported Caucasian donors. Around 330 gigabases of sequencing data and roughly 81 million unique TCR sequences made up an early release that covered several hundred HLA-typed donors. The study aimed to test whether signatures of past pathogen exposure could be identified by cataloging public T cell receptors. To predict cytomegalovirus infection status, the study combined high-throughput TCR immunosequencing, statistical association of individual TCRs with disease status, and machine learning. Several DR-DQ haplotypes were treated as single units for association and clustering because of strong linkage in the cohort. Results and caveats for the whole study, not just this receptor: In a later analysis, TCR association rates were found to vary across HLA loci, with the most associated TCRs seen for DRB1 alleles and the fewest for HLA-C alleles. Some IMGT-functional V segments, including TRBV6-2 and TRBV6-3, could not be distinguished by the 87-base-pair reads and were therefore excluded. Strong co-occurrence of HLA alleles, especially DR and DQ, made assigning TCR associations to individual alleles difficult. Correlated functional status among segregating V segments might be attributable to linkage disequilibrium, but an unknown experimental factor could not be ruled out. A later genetic analysis associated a missense DCLRE1C variant with V-gene and J-gene trimming of TCR beta chains, and an independent cohort replicated the association. The authors suggested that the approach could potentially be generalized to other disease states and immunological phenotypes. Only TCR beta chains were sequenced in this cohort, and the absence of alpha or paired-chain data limited detectable features. The classifier was reported to diagnose cytomegalovirus status with high specificity and sensitivity in both the original and validation cohorts. In a later analysis, about 17,000 TCR beta sequences were associated with specific HLA alleles at a false discovery rate of 0.05. For the cohort, immune exposure information was limited to CMV serostatus. Sequencing depth was assumed to be roughly uniform across donors in the presence/absence analyses, though that assumption may not hold. A cluster of highly shared sequence variants was judged likely to represent a technical artifact of the sequencing pipeline. Three of the identified cytomegalovirus-associated TCR beta chains were confirmed in vitro to be specific for cytomegalovirus antigens. While some public TCRs were present in many individuals, most TCR sequences turned up only very rarely across donors. Most CMV-associated TCR beta chains appeared to be HLA-restricted in a later analysis, and the HLA associations seemed to be driven largely by CMV exposure. The study listed 170 or so TCR beta chains as associated with cytomegalovirus. The earlier analysis of a few hundred of the donors excluded some 16 rarely observed V segments, including chromosome 9 orphons, because counts were too low. Broadly in line with IMGT annotations, most TCR beta V segments showed up in productive rearrangements about 87% or about 30% of the time in an earlier analysis of around 550 of the donors. Compared with the roughly 670-donor mean, donors in an Asian-associated ancestry cluster had fewer N-insertions in productive TCRs, according to a later genetic analysis. A later analysis reported that several top co-occurrence clusters appeared linked to parvovirus B19, influenza, CMV and Epstein-Barr virus. In a later analysis, HLA-associated TCR beta chains showed more clonal expansion and lower generation probabilities than non-associated chains that were equally common. HLA typing was unavailable for some donors at each locus, so association tests used only the typed subset. A further reported finding was that TCR beta sequences accurately predicted the HLA-A and HLA-B alleles for most subjects in the first cohort.

In total, roughly 670 healthy bone marrow donors made up the cohort. All cohort members were sampled while nominally healthy, although unrecorded immune exposures were likely present. The donor tested CMV seronegative, placing the donor among the 300 to 450 seronegative members of the cohort. Every donor gave a peripheral blood sample, and the peripheral blood mononuclear cells from that sample were used for TCR beta sequencing. The Qiagen DNeasy Blood Extraction Kit was used to extract genomic DNA from the blood cell samples. Library preparation used the immunoSEQ multiplex PCR assay. For the multiplex PCR, a mixture combining 60 forward primers for TCR Vbeta segments and 13 reverse primers for TCR Jbeta segments was used. A multiplex PCR assay on genomic DNA amplified the CDR3 region of rearranged TCR beta genes. On the Illumina HiSeq System, the amplified TCR beta libraries were sequenced as 87-base-pair reads. In the authors' own workflow: In a later analysis, tens of millions of unique TCR beta chains were counted across the approximately 640 repertoires, and roughly 11 million of these chains were shared by at least two donors. To remove PCR and sequencing errors, raw reads were error-corrected and collapsed into unique sequences using a nearest-neighbor algorithm that merged closely related sequences. Alignment of CDR3 sequences to IMGT reference sequences was used to assign V, D and J gene segments. For a sequence to be retained, a match of at least six nucleotides to both a V gene segment and a J gene segment was required. Rearrangements were called productive when the CDR3 lacked stop codons and stayed in frame with V and J; all others were non-productive. CDR3 was defined according to IMGT convention as the region running from the second conserved V-encoded cysteine to the conserved J-encoded phenylalanine. The earlier analysis of fewer than 700 of the donors excluded sequences that lacked an unambiguous match to a single V gene segment. An earlier analysis of 450 to 650 of the donors called V segments functional above 56.7% productive rearrangements and segregating when the between-donor standard deviation exceeded 5%. A statistical classification framework was built to diagnose cytomegalovirus status from the catalog of TCR beta chain sequences. In a later analysis, V and J genes were assigned by comparing TCR nucleotide sequences against IMGT/GENE-DB human TR gene sequences. Using the TCRdist pipeline, a later analysis assigned CDR3 sequences along with most-parsimonious VDJ recombination scenarios. A later analysis defined each TCR beta chain by its CDR3 amino acid sequence plus V-gene family, and excluded reads lacking a unique V-gene family. A later analysis removed 550 to 650 highly shared, low-generation-probability nucleotide sequences to deal with suspected cross-contamination and a sequencing artifact. For each public chain, a later analysis derived a clonal expansion index from normalized ranks of inferred template counts within each repertoire. In a later analysis, generation probabilities were computed using a VDJ recombination model fitted to out-of-frame rearrangements, and the results were checked against IGoR. In a later analysis, hypergeometric tests were used to score TCR-TCR, TCR-HLA and TCR-CMV co-occurrence, with a repertoire-size bias correction applied to TCR pairs. False discovery rates were estimated in a later analysis by permuting HLA or CMV assignments 20 times. In a later analysis, co-occurring TCRs were grouped using DBSCAN, with TCRdist sequence similarity added in when clustering inside HLA-allele-positive subsets. For co-occurrence clustering, repertoires with fewer than 30,000 or more than 120,000 public chains were excluded, along with roughly five repertoires with anomalous nucleotide sharing. TCRdb re-hosts the immuneACCESS table, in-frame sequences only. Its copies lack some clones; in the studies checked, an unresolved V gene accounts for under half of them, and the cause for the rest is not known. V and J calls and clone size are as listed in that table; D and trimming were resolved from the DNA. The sample contains approximately 170,000 clones, about 79% of them found a single time. The top ten clonotypes cover about 2.5% of the sample.

The rearrangement joined TRBV29-1 to TRBJ2-3; 8 of the junction bases match TRBD2. Sequencing was performed on PBMCs. The TCR comes from a woman between 50 and 59 years old in good health and CMV-seronegative. In nucleotides, the sequence is TGCAGCGCGCGACTTGACGGGAGGGTGACAGATACGCAGTATTTT. It codes for CSARLDGRVTDTQYF.